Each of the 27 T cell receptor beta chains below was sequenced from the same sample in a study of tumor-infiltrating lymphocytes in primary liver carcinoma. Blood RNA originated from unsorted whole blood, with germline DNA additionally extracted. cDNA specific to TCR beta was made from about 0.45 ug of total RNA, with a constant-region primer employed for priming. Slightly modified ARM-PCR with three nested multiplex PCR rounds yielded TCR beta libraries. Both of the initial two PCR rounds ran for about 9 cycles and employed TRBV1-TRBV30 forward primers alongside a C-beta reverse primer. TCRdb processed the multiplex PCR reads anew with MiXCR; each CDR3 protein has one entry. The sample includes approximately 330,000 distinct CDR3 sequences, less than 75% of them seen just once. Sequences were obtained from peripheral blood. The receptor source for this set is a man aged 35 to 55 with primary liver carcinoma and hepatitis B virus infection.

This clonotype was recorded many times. The CDR3 region has the DNA TGTGCCAGCACAGGTTCAAAGACCCAGTACTTC. It encodes CASTGSKTQYF. The V gene is TRBV6-1, the J gene TRBJ2-5; D remains ambiguous. V was shortened by 7 bases and J by 6 bases, with 9 bases between the two germline ends. From germline, CDR1 is MNHNS and CDR2 SASEGT. The CDR3 sequence is 11 residues long.

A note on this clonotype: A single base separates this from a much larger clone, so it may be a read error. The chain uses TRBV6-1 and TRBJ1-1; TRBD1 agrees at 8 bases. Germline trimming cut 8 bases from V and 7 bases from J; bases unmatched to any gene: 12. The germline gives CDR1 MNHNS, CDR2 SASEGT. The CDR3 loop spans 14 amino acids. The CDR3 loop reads CASCLDRVIREAFF. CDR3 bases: TGTGCCAGCTGTTTGGACAGGGTGATCCGTGAAGCTTTCTTT.

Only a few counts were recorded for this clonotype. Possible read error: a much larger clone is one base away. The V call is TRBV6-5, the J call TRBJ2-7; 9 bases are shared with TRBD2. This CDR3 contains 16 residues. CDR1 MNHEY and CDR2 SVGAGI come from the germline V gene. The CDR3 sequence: CASNLFSGSLAYVQYF. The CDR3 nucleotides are TGTGCCAGCAATCTCTTTAGCGGGAGCTTAGCCTACGTGCAGTACTTC.

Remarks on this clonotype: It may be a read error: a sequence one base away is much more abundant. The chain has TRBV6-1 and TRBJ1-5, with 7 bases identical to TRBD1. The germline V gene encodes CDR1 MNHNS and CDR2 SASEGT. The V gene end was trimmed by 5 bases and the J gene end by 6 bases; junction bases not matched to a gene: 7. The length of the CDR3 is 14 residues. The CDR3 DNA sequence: TGTGCCAGCAGTTGGGGGACAGCGACTCAGCCCCAGCATTTT. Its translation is CASSWGTATQPQHF.

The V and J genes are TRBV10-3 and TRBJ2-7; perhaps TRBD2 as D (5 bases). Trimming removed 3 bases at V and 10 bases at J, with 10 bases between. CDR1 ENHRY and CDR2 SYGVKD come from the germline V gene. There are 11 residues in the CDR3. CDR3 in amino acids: CAISEGGPQYF. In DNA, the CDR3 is TGTGCCATCAGTGAAGGAGGCCCCCAGTACTTC.

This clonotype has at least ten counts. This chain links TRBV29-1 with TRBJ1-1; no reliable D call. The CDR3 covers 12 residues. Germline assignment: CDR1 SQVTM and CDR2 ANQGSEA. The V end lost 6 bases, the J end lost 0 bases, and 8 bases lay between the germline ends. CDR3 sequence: CSVRGVNTEAFF. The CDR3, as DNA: TGCAGCGTCCGGGGAGTGAACACTGAAGCTTTCTTT.

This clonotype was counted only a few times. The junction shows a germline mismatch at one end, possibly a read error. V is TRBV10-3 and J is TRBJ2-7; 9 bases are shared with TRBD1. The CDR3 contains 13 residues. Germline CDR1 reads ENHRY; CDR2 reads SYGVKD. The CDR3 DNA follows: TGTACCATCAGCGGGGACAGGGCCTACGAGCAGTACTTC. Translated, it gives CTISGDRAYEQYF.

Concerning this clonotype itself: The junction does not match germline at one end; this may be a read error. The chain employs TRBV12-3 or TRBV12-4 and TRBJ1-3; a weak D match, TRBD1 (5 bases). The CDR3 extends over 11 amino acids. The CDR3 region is CANSVDRVSIF. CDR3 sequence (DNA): TGTGCCAACAGCGTCGACAGAGTTTCGATTTTT.

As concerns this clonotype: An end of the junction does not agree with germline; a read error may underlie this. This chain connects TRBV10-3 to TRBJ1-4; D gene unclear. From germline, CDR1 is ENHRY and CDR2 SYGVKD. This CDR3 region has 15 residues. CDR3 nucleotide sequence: TGTGCCATCAGTGATTTCGGGCGAGCTAACGAAAAACTGTTTTTT. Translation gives CAISDFGRANEKLFF.

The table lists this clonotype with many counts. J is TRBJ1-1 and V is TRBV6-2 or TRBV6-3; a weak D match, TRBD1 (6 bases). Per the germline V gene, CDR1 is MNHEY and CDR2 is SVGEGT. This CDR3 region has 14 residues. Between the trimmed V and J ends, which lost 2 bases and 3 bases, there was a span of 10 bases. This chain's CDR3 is CASSYGGADTEAFF. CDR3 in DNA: TGTGCCAGCAGTTACGGGGGGGCAGACACTGAAGCTTTCTTT.

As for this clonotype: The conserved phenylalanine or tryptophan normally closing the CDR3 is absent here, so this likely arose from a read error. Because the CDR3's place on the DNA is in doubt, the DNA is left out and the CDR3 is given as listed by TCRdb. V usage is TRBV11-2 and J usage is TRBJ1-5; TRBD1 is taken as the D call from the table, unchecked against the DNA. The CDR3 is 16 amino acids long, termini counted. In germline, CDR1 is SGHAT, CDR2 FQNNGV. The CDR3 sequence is CASSFLYRAGNQPQRL.

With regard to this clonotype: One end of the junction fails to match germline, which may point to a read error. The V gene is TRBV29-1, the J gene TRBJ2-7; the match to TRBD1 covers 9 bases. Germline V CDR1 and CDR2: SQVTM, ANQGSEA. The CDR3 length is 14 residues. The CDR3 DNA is TGCGGCGTTGAGCGGACAGGGGCGGACTACGAGCAGTACTTC. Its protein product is CGVERTGADYEQYF.

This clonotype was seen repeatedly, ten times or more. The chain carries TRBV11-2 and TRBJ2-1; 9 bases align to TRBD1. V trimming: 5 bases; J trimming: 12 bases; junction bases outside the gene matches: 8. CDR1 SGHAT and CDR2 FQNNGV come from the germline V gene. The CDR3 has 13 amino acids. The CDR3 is CASSLGQGGRQFF. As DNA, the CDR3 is TGTGCCAGCAGCCTGGGACAGGGAGGGCGGCAGTTCTTC.

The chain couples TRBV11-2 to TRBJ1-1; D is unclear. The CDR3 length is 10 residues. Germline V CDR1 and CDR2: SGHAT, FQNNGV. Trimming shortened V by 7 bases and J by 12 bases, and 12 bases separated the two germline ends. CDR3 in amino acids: CASKHKETFF. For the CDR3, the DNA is TGTGCCAGCAAACATAAAGAAACTTTCTTT.

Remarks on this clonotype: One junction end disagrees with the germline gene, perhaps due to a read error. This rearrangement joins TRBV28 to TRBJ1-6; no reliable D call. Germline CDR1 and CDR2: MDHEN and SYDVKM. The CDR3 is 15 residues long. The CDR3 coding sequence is TGTGCCAGCAACTCCGGGGTGAGATATAATGCACCCCTCCACTTT. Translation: CASNSGVRYNAPLHF.

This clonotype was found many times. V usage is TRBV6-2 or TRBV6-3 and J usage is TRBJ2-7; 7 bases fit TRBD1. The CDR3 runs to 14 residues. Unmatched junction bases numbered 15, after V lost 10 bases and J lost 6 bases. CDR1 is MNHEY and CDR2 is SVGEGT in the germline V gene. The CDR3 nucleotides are TGTGCCACACAGCTGCAGACAGGGCTCGGCGAGCAGTACTTC. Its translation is CATQLQTGLGEQYF.

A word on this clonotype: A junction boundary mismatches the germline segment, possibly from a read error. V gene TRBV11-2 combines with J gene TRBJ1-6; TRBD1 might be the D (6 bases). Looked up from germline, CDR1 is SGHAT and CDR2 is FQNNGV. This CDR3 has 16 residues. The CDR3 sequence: CASSPRGGHYNSHLHF. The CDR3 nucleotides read TGTGCCAGCAGCCCGAGGGGGGGACATTATAATTCACACCTCCACTTT. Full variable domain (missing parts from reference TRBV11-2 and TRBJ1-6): EAGVAQSPRYKIIEKRQSVAFWCNPISGHATLYWYQQILGQGPKLLIQFQNNGVVDDSQLPKDRFSAERLKGVDSTLKIQPAKLEDSAVYLCASSPRGGHYNSHLHFGNGTRLTVT.

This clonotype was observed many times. In DNA, the CDR3 is TGTGCCAGCAGCTCGGAAAGGAGGAGCTCCTACGAGCAGTACTTC. Its protein is CASSSERRSSYEQYF. V and J are TRBV6-5 and TRBJ2-7; possible D gene TRBD2, 5 bases. This CDR3 is built from 15 residues. CDR1 is MNHEY, CDR2 SVGAGI, per germline. V dropped 6 bases and J dropped 0 bases, with 15 bases sitting between them.

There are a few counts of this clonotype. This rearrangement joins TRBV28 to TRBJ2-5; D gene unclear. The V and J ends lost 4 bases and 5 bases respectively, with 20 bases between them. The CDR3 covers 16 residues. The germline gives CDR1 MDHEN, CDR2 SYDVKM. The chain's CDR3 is CASSSRSDPNRETQYF. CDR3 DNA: TGTGCCAGCAGTTCTCGAAGCGACCCGAATCGGGAGACCCAGTACTTC.

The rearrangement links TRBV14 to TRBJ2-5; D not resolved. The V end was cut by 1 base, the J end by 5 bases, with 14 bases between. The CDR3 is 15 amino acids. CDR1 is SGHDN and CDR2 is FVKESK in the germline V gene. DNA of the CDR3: TGTGCCAGCAGCCAAGGGCTGGATGCGGCGGAGACCCAGTACTTC. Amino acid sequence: CASSQGLDAAETQYF. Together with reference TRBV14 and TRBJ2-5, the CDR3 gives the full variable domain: EAGVTQFPSHSVIEKGQTVTLRCDPISGHDNLYWYRRVMGKEIKFLLHFVKESKQDESGMPNNRFLAERTGGTYSTLKVQPAELEDSGVYFCASSQGLDAAETQYFGPGTRLLVL.

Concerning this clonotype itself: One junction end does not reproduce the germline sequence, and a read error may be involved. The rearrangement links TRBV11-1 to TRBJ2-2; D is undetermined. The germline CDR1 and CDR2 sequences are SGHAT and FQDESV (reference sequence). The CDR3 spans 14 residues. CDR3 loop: CANSLRANTGELFF. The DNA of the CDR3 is TGTGCCAACAGCTTAAGAGCTAACACCGGGGAGCTGTTTTTT. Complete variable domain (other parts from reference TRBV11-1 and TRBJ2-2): EAEVAQSPRYKITEKSQAVAFWCDPISGHATLYWYRQILGQGPELLVQFQDESVVDDSQLPKDRFSAERLKGVDSTLKIQPAELGDSAMYLCANSLRANTGELFFGEGSRLTVL.

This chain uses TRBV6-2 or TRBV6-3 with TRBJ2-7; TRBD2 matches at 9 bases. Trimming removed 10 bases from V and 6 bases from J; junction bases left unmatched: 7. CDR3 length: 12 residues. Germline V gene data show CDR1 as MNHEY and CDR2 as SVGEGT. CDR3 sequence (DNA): TGTGCCAACAGGCGGGAGGGTTCCGAGCAGTACTTC. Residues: CANRREGSEQYF.

The CDR3 region is CASSYPDDRGETQYF. The CDR3 DNA follows: TGTGCCAGCAGTTACCCCGACGACAGGGGGGAGACCCAGTACTTC. This chain links TRBV6-6 with TRBJ2-5; 9 bases match TRBD1. The CDR3 is 15 residues long. The J segment lost 5 bases and the V segment lost 2 bases, leaving 6 bases of the junction unmatched. In germline, CDR1 is MNHNY, CDR2 SVGAGI (reference sequence).

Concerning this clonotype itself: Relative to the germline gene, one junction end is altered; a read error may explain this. CDR3 region: CASRQALTAGELFF. DNA of the CDR3: TGTGCCAGCAGACAAGCTCTGACCGCCGGGGAGCTGTTCTTT. This sequence joins TRBV4-2 and TRBJ2-2; D is perhaps TRBD2 (5 bases). The CDR3 sequence is 14 residues long. Germline values: CDR1 LGHNA, CDR2 YNFKEQ.

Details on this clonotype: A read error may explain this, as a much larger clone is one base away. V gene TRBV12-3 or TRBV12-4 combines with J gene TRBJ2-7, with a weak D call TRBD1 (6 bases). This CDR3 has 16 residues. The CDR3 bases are TGTACCAGCACCGGACAGACATCGGGACGCCAAGGAGAGCAGTACTTC. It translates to CTSTGQTSGRQGEQYF.

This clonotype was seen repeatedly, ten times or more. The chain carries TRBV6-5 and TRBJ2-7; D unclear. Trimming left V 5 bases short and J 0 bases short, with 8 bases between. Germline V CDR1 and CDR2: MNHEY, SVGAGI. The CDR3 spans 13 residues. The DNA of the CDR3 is TGTGCCAGCAGTCGACTTCACTCCTACGAGCAGTACTTC. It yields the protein CASSRLHSYEQYF.

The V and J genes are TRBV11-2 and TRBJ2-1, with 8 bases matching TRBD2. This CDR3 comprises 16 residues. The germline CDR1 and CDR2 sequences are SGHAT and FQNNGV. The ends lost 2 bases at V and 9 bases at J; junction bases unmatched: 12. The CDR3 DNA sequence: TGTGCCAGCAGCTTATTACTAACGGGAGGGCCGGGTGAGCAGTTCTTC. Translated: CASSLLLTGGPGEQFF. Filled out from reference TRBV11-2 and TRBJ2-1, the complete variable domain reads EAGVAQSPRYKIIEKRQSVAFWCNPISGHATLYWYQQILGQGPKLLIQFQNNGVVDDSQLPKDRFSAERLKGVDSTLKIQPAKLEDSAVYLCASSLLLTGGPGEQFFGPGTRLTVL.